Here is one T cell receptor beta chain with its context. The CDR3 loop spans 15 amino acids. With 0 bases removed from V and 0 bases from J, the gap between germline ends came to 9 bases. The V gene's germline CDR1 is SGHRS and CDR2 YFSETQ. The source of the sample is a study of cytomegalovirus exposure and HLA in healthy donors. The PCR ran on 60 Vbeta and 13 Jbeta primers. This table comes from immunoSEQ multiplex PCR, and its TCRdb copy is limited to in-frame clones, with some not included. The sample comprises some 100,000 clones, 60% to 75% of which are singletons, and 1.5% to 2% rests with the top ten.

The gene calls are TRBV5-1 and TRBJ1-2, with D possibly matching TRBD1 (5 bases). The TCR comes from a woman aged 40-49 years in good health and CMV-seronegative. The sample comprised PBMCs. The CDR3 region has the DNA TGCGCCAGCAGCTTGGGGGGGGAAGCTAACTATGGCTACACCTTC. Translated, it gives CASSLGGEANYGYTF.